This T cell receptor (beta chain) was observed in a study of neurological immune-mediated disorders. General study points: The highest TCR clonal expansion occurred in HTLV-1-associated myelopathy; multiple sclerosis fell below healthy controls. Sharing of CDR3 amino acid sequences among expanded clones across subjects was absent, suggesting private repertoires in all groups.

Every sequencing run drew on 15-18 subjects and yielded over 190 million TCR-beta sequences. TCRdb re-called the 5' RACE reads through MiXCR, storing one row per CDR3 protein. The table lists 20,000 to 30,000 distinct CDR3 sequences, about 13% of them singletons, with 4.5% to 5.5% in the top ten. Of note for this clonotype: Its matching antigen is unknown.

Time point denoted: technical triplicate 1. Input was more than 800,000 sorted T cells, either CD4+ or CD8+. Specimen: CD4+ T cells from blood. The source of this sequence is a female donor with HTLV-1-associated myelopathy (HAM/TSP).

This chain's CDR3 is CASSPGRGETYEQYF. Here the CDR3 DNA reads TGTGCCAGCAGCCCAGGGCGCGGGGAAACCTACGAGCAGTACTTC. V and J are TRBV27 and TRBJ2-7; perhaps TRBD2 as D (6 bases). Germline V gene data show CDR1 as MNHEY and CDR2 as SMNVEV (reference sequence). The CDR3 is 15 residues long. Deletions cut 6 bases from V and 2 bases from J, with 17 bases between.